Shown below are 16 T cell receptor beta chains from a single sample sequenced in a study of blood T cells in healthy people across ages (dated by TCRdb to the mid-2010s). Libraries were made using 5' RACE. Sequencer: Illumina HiSeq 2500. The second PCR ran for about 7 to 11 cycles and used a J-beta primer mix along with a sample-barcoded 5' primer. TCRdb reran the public reads through fastp at Q25 and MiXCR, keeping productive beta chains. Rows with one shared CDR3 protein collapse into an entry with the most common genes and DNA. The sample data list about 900,000 distinct CDR3 sequences, and roughly 60% of these were observed just once. Clones ranked in the top ten supply 25% to 35% of the sample. Sequencing was done on a sample of blood. The receptors were gathered from a young man in good health.

The rearrangement uses TRBV29-1 and TRBJ1-2; tentatively, D is TRBD1 (6 bases). CDR1 and CDR2 (germline): SQVTM, ANQGSEA. The CDR3 is 13 amino acids. Trimming stripped 6 bases from V and 4 bases from J, with 15 bases between. The CDR3 DNA sequence: TGCAGCGTCTTTGGGGGGCGCGCCTATGGCTACACCTTC. This encodes CSVFGGRAYGYTF.

In its sample, this clonotype was seen a few times. The V gene is TRBV12-3 or TRBV12-4, the J gene TRBJ2-7; D is possibly TRBD1 (5 bases). V was cut by 0 bases and J by 5 bases, with 17 bases left in between. CDR3 length: 16 residues. CDR3 in DNA: TGTGCCAGCAGTTTAGCGCGTCCAGGGCAGGCCAACGAGCAGTACTTC. Protein product: CASSLARPGQANEQYF.

The chain couples TRBV29-1 to TRBJ2-1; 7 positions match TRBD1. Germline trimming cut 3 bases from V and 2 bases from J; bases unmatched to any gene: 4. The CDR3 loop spans 14 amino acids. The V gene's germline CDR1 is SQVTM and CDR2 ANQGSEA. The CDR3 DNA sequence: TGCAGCGTTGAGGTGACAGGGACCTACAATGAGCAGTTCTTC. This codes for CSVEVTGTYNEQFF.

This clonotype was seen a few times. DNA for the CDR3: TGTGCCAGCAGTTACCCCCAGGGGGCCTCCTACGAGCAGTACTTC. The encoded protein is CASSYPQGASYEQYF. The chain joins TRBV6-6 to TRBJ2-7; 8 nucleotides line up with TRBD1. The CDR3 totals 15 residues. CDR1 is MNHNY, CDR2 SVGAGI, per germline (reference sequence). Germline trimming cut 2 bases from V and 0 bases from J; bases unmatched to any gene: 3.

The V call is TRBV20-1, the J call TRBJ2-1; 11 bases map to TRBD2. Germline lookup yields CDR1 DFQATT and CDR2 SNEGSKA (reference sequence). There are 16 residues in the CDR3. V shed 5 bases, J shed 5 bases, and the junction held 11 bases outside the gene matches. The CDR3 DNA is TGCAGTGCTCATCCCCTCCTAGCGGGAGGCCACAATGAGCAGTTCTTC. Translation: CSAHPLLAGGHNEQFF.

The chain recombines TRBV5-1 with TRBJ2-2; TRBD1 matches at 7 bases. CDR3 length: 15 amino acids. With 3 bases clipped from V and 5 bases from J, the junction kept 7 bases outside the gene matches. CDR1 SGHRS and CDR2 YFSETQ come from the germline V gene. CDR3 amino acids: CASSYDRDWTGELFF. CDR3 in DNA: TGCGCCAGCAGCTACGACAGGGATTGGACCGGGGAGCTGTTTTTT.

The chain employs TRBV4-2 and TRBJ2-2; 10 bases are a match to TRBD1. Germline loops: CDR1 LGHNA, CDR2 YNFKEQ. The CDR3 is 16 amino acids. Germline trimming cut 3 bases from V and 4 bases from J; bases unmatched to any gene: 5. The CDR3 sequence is CASSQTGGAVTGELFF. CDR3 nucleotide sequence: TGTGCCAGCAGCCAGACAGGGGGCGCGGTCACCGGGGAGCTGTTTTTT.

This clonotype has just a few counts. The chain carries TRBV10-3 and TRBJ2-5, with D uncertain. CDR1 is ENHRY, CDR2 SYGVKD, per germline. V lost 0 bases, J lost 6 bases, and 5 bases lay in between. The CDR3 runs to 12 residues. CDR3 DNA: TGTGCCATCAGTGAGTCTCTGCAGACCCAGTACTTC. It translates to CAISESLQTQYF.

The chain has TRBV4-3 and TRBJ2-2; 7 nucleotides line up with TRBD1. The trim removed 3 bases at V and 7 bases at J, leaving 17 bases unmatched. The germline CDR1 and CDR2 sequences are LGHNA and YSLEER. The CDR3 has 18 amino acids. Here the CDR3 DNA reads TGCGCCAGCAGCCAGGGCGACAGGGCTTGGACAATTGACGGGGAGCTGTTTTTT. Amino acids: CASSQGDRAWTIDGELFF.

V gene TRBV13 combines with J gene TRBJ2-5; TRBD2 matches 9 bases. The germline V gene encodes CDR1 PRHDT and CDR2 FYEKMQ (reference sequence). CDR3 length equals 14 residues. V shed 4 bases, J shed 4 bases, and the junction held 4 bases outside the gene matches. CDR3 sequence: CASSSPTSGETQYF. The CDR3 DNA is TGTGCCAGCAGCTCCCCGACTAGCGGAGAGACCCAGTACTTC. Using reference TRBV13 and TRBJ2-5 for the parts outside the CDR3, the full variable domain is AAGVIQSPRHLIKEKRETATLKCYPIPRHDTVYWYQQGPGQDPQFLISFYEKMQSDKGSIPDRFSAQQFSDYHSELNMSSLELGDSALYFCASSSPTSGETQYFGPGTRLLVL.

The gene calls are TRBV29-1 and TRBJ2-3; 10 bases are shared with TRBD1. Per germline, CDR1 SQVTM and CDR2 ANQGSEA. CDR3 length: 14 residues. Trimming removed 4 bases from V and 3 bases from J; junction bases left unmatched: 4. The CDR3 bases are TGCAGCGTTGGAGGACAGGGGGAAACAGATACGCAGTATTTT. Its translation: CSVGGQGETDTQYF.

V is TRBV7-2 and J is TRBJ2-1; D is unresolved. The germline CDR1 and CDR2 sequences are SGHTA and FQGNSA. The length of the CDR3 is 15 residues. The ends were cut back, 1 base at V and 0 bases at J, with 7 bases in the middle. The CDR3 is CASSLGLSSYNEQFF. DNA of the CDR3: TGTGCCAGCAGCTTAGGGCTATCCTCCTACAATGAGCAGTTCTTC.

This clonotype was seen only a few times. The rearrangement uses TRBV12-3 or TRBV12-4 and TRBJ1-1; possible D gene TRBD1, 6 bases. V lost 4 bases and J 5 bases, leaving 14 bases between the germline ends. This CDR3 has 14 amino acids. The CDR3 is CASSWTASWTEAFF. DNA for the CDR3: TGTGCCAGCAGTTGGACAGCCTCGTGGACTGAAGCTTTCTTT.

This chain uses TRBV20-1 with TRBJ2-7, with D possibly being TRBD1 or TRBD2 (5 bases each). The CDR3 has 11 residues. V shed 3 bases and J shed 9 bases, with 12 bases lying between them. Germline V gene data show CDR1 as DFQATT and CDR2 as SNEGSKA (reference sequence). CDR3 sequence reads: CSASGGLVQYF. The CDR3, as DNA: TGCAGTGCTAGTGGGGGTCTTGTGCAGTACTTC.

The rearrangement joins TRBV16 to TRBJ1-4; D possibly corresponds to TRBD1 (5 bases). CDR1 and CDR2 (germline): KGHSY, FQNENV. V shed 4 bases and J shed 6 bases, with 15 bases lying between them. CDR3 length: 15 amino acids. The DNA of the CDR3 is TGTGCCAGCAGCCCCGGGGGGGACTTGCATGAAAAACTGTTTTTT. This encodes CASSPGGDLHEKLFF.

This clonotype was recorded a few times. The chain has TRBV3-1 and TRBJ2-4; tentative D call: TRBD2 (5 bases). The length of the CDR3 is 13 residues. V lost 1 base to trimming and J lost 13 bases, with 14 bases between them. CDR1 and CDR2 from the germline V gene are LGHDT and YNNKEL (reference sequence). The CDR3 loop is CASSQGGLGEQYF. The CDR3 nucleotides read TGTGCCAGCAGCCAAGGGGGTTTGGGAGAGCAGTACTTC.